The 18 T cell receptor beta chains below were found in one sample sequenced in a study of cytotoxic CD8 clonotypes in ibrutinib-treated CLL. Data came from immunoSEQ multiplex PCR; TCRdb stores just in-frame clones and leaves some out. The sample carries about 68,000 clones, more than 60% recorded once. This sample comprised PBMCs, obtained after 12 months of ibrutinib treatment. The source is a human donor with chronic lymphocytic leukemia.

The J gene is TRBJ2-7, the V gene TRBV2; 11 bases are a match to TRBD1. V lost 6 bases, J lost 6 bases, and 16 bases stayed unmatched. Germline values: CDR1 SNHLY, CDR2 FYNNEI. This CDR3 contains 17 residues. CDR3 nucleotide sequence: TGTGCCAGCAGCCAGGCCCGGACCGGGACAGGGGGTAGCGAGCAGTACTTC. Its protein is CASSQARTGTGGSEQYF.

This clone was seen a few times. CDR3 in amino acids: CASGDRARYEQYF. The CDR3 bases are TGTGCCAGCGGGGACAGGGCGAGATACGAGCAGTACTTC. V is TRBV6-1 and J is TRBJ2-7; 9 nucleotides agree with TRBD1. Germline CDR1 MNHNS, CDR2 SASEGT. The V gene end was trimmed by 8 bases and the J gene end by 4 bases; junction bases not matched to a gene: 6. The CDR3 has 13 residues.

The V gene is TRBV10-3, the J gene TRBJ2-3; 7 bases map to TRBD1. This CDR3 comprises 15 residues. The ends lost 4 bases at V and 0 bases at J; junction bases unmatched: 4. The germline gives CDR1 ENHRY, CDR2 SYGVKD. Here the CDR3 reads CAISAGQPSTDTQYF. In DNA, the CDR3 is TGTGCCATCAGTGCGGGACAGCCTAGCACAGATACGCAGTATTTT.

The chain carries TRBV30 and TRBJ1-2; 7 nucleotides align to TRBD1. V dropped 3 bases and J dropped 8; count of bases not matched to a gene: 9. The CDR3 is 13 residues long. The germline V gene encodes CDR1 GTSNPN and CDR2 SVGIG (reference sequence). The CDR3 loop reads CAWRGQPLRGYTF. The CDR3 nucleotides are TGTGCCTGGAGGGGACAGCCCTTAAGGGGCTACACCTTC.

This clone was detected ten times or more. The chain recombines TRBV6-4 with TRBJ2-3; TRBD1 might be the D (7 bases). V shed 2 bases and J shed 0 bases, with 12 bases lying between them. This CDR3 comprises 16 residues. The germline V gene encodes CDR1 MRHNA and CDR2 SNTAGT. The CDR3 DNA reads as TGTGCCAGCAGTGACGAAGCAGGGGGGAGCACAGATACGCAGTATTTT. Protein: CASSDEAGGSTDTQYF.

This rearrangement joins TRBV6-1 to TRBJ1-6; D uncertain. V was cut by 7 bases and J by 6 bases, with 10 bases left in between. The germline V gene encodes CDR1 MNHNS and CDR2 SASEGT. The CDR3 consists of 13 residues. This CDR3 is CASKSQINSPLHF. The CDR3 nucleotides read TGTGCCAGCAAATCACAGATTAATTCACCCCTCCACTTT.

The chain links TRBV6-5 to TRBJ2-4; possible D gene TRBD2, 6 bases. The V gene lost 2 bases and the J gene lost 6 bases, with 11 bases spanning the gap. The CDR3 spans 14 residues. Per the germline V gene, CDR1 is MNHEY and CDR2 is SVGAGI. CDR3 DNA: TGTGCCAGCAGTTACAGCGGGCGGGGAAACATTCAGTACTTC. Residues: CASSYSGRGNIQYF.

V usage is TRBV5-1 and J usage is TRBJ2-2; unclear D gene. This CDR3 has 16 amino acids. Germline CDR1 and CDR2: SGHRS and YFSETQ. V shed 4 bases and J shed 4 bases, with 17 bases lying between them. The CDR3 DNA follows: TGCGCCAGCAGCCCGGAAAACGATGCGGCCACCGGGGAGCTGTTTTTT. Translated: CASSPENDAATGELFF.

This clone was recorded once. The chain recombines TRBV19 with TRBJ2-7; D gene ambiguous. The CDR3 loop spans 12 amino acids. Germline lookup yields CDR1 LNHDA and CDR2 SQIVND (reference sequence). V dropped 5 bases and J dropped 3 bases, with 8 bases sitting between them. The CDR3 DNA sequence: TGTGCCAGTAGTGGGTGGGACTACGAGCAGTACTTC. Translation gives CASSGWDYEQYF.

The chain's CDR3 is CASRLQGVTEAFF. CDR3 coding DNA: TGTGCCAGCCGTCTCCAGGGTGTCACTGAAGCTTTCTTT. This chain uses TRBV27 with TRBJ1-1; maybe TRBD1 (5 bases). V dropped 8 bases and J dropped 4 bases, with 14 bases sitting between them. Germline CDR1 reads MNHEY; CDR2 reads SMNVEV (reference sequence). The CDR3 consists of 13 residues.

The V and J genes are TRBV5-1 and TRBJ2-1; 10 nucleotides match TRBD1. Germline V gene sequence: CDR1 SGHRS, CDR2 YFSETQ. The CDR3 spans 15 residues. With 5 bases clipped from V and 9 bases from J, the junction kept 11 bases outside the gene matches. CDR3 sequence reads: CASSTATGGYGEQFF. CDR3 coding DNA: TGCGCCAGCAGTACCGCGACAGGGGGCTACGGTGAGCAGTTCTTC.

The genes are TRBV6-5 and TRBJ1-5; the D gene is possibly TRBD1 (5 bases). V dropped 2 bases and J dropped 4 bases, with 6 bases sitting between them. Germline V gene lookup returns CDR1 MNHEY and CDR2 SVGAGI. This CDR3 contains 13 residues. CDR3 nucleotide sequence: TGTGCCAGCAGTTACGAGGGGAATCAGCCCCAGCATTTT. It yields the protein CASSYEGNQPQHF.

The chain combines TRBV6-6 with TRBJ2-3, with 7 positions matching TRBD2. The CDR3 is made up of 15 amino acids. The germline gives CDR1 MNHNY, CDR2 SVGAGI (reference sequence). The V gene end was trimmed by 2 bases and the J gene end by 3 bases; junction bases not matched to a gene: 5. The CDR3 bases are TGTGCCAGCAGTTACGCCGTGGGGGGGACAGATACGCAGTATTTT. This sequence encodes CASSYAVGGTDTQYF.

CDR3 amino acids: CAASATGRTDTQYF. CDR3 nucleotide sequence: TGTGCCGCCTCTGCGACGGGGCGCACAGATACGCAGTATTTT. The chain employs TRBV10-3 and TRBJ2-3; D is possibly TRBD1 or TRBD2 (5 bases each). This CDR3 spans 14 amino acids. Germline CDR1 reads ENHRY; CDR2 reads SYGVKD. V was cut by 11 bases and J by 1 base, with 16 bases left in between.

The CDR3 loop reads CASSERRTGTEAFF. The CDR3 nucleotides are TGTGCCAGCAGTGAGAGAAGGACAGGGACTGAAGCTTTCTTT. The V gene is TRBV6-1, the J gene TRBJ1-1; 8 bases are a match to TRBD1. J was trimmed by 5 bases and V by 3 bases; bases with no gene match: 5. CDR3 length equals 14 residues. Germline V gene data show CDR1 as MNHNS and CDR2 as SASEGT.

This clone turned up a few times. The chain couples TRBV7-2 to TRBJ1-1; D remains ambiguous. The germline CDR1 and CDR2 sequences are SGHTA and FQGNSA. V was pared by 3 bases and J by 7 bases, with 12 bases between. The CDR3 has 13 amino acids. The CDR3 here is CASSFGYGGEAFF. The CDR3 region has the DNA TGTGCCAGCAGCTTTGGGTATGGAGGTGAAGCTTTCTTT.

This clone has a handful of counts. The chain has TRBV9 and TRBJ1-1; D is possibly TRBD1 (5 bases). CDR1 is SGDLS and CDR2 is YYNGEE in the germline V gene. V was clipped by 0 bases and J by 8 bases, with 8 bases between them. The CDR3 loop spans 12 amino acids. CDR3 bases: TGTGCCAGCAGCGTAGCCGGGGGGGAAGCTTTCTTT. It encodes CASSVAGGEAFF. Together with reference TRBV9 and TRBJ1-1, the CDR3 gives the full variable domain: DSGVTQTPKHLITATGQRVTLRCSPRSGDLSVYWYQQSLDQGLQFLIQYYNGEERAKGNILERFSAQQFPDLHSELNLSSLELGDSALYFCASSVAGGEAFFGQGTRLTVV.

This chain connects TRBV4-1 to TRBJ2-7; D call uncertain. The V gene lost 1 base and the J gene lost 4 bases, with 17 bases spanning the gap. From germline, CDR1 is MGHRA and CDR2 YSYEKL. The CDR3 has 16 amino acids. The CDR3 bases are TGCGCCAGCAGCCAAGTTCTTCCGGTCGGCCTTTACGAGCAGTACTTC. It translates to CASSQVLPVGLYEQYF.